These 19 T cell receptor beta chains came from one sample sequenced in a study of cytomegalovirus exposure and HLA in healthy donors. Primers for the PCR totalled 60 Vbeta and 13 Jbeta. Sequencing used immunoSEQ multiplex PCR; TCRdb keeps in-frame clones, though not all of them. Of 63,000 or so clones in the sample, approximately 71% were seen once. Sequencing was performed on PBMCs. These receptors came from a man between 45 and 60 years old in good health and CMV-seronegative.

V is TRBV30 and J is TRBJ2-5, with D unclear. The germline V and J ends were trimmed by 7 bases and 2 bases, with 8 bases remaining between them. The length of the CDR3 is 11 residues. Germline assignment: CDR1 GTSNPN and CDR2 SVGIG (reference sequence). The CDR3 here is CAYSFQETQYF. DNA for the CDR3: TGTGCCTACAGCTTTCAAGAGACCCAGTACTTC.

The chain joins TRBV25-1 to TRBJ2-5, with 8 bases that match TRBD2. The CDR3 is 13 amino acids. The V gene end was trimmed by 8 bases and the J gene end by 1 base; junction bases not matched to a gene: 3. Germline-derived CDR1 and CDR2 are MGHDK and SYGVNS. The CDR3 DNA sequence: TGTGCCAGCGGGGCGGGGGGCCAAGAGACCCAGTACTTC. Its protein is CASGAGGQETQYF.

CDR3 in amino acids: CASRLAREATYEQYF. CDR3 nucleotides: TGCGCCAGCAGACTAGCCAGGGAAGCCACCTACGAGCAGTACTTC. The chain joins TRBV5-1 to TRBJ2-7; D may be TRBD2 (6 bases). V was cut by 5 bases and J by 2 bases, with 17 bases left in between. Germline V lookup: CDR1 SGHRS, CDR2 YFSETQ. The CDR3 runs to 15 residues.

The gene calls are TRBV4-2 and TRBJ1-6, with D unresolved. This CDR3 region has 18 residues. Germline V gene sequence: CDR1 LGHNA, CDR2 YNFKEQ. V was pared by 0 bases and J by 11 bases, with 23 bases between. CDR3 in DNA: TGTGCCAGCAGCCAAGAGCTGGGAGGGCCGGGGAATTTGGCACCCCTCCACTTT. Amino acid sequence: CASSQELGGPGNLAPLHF.

The chain carries TRBV10-3 and TRBJ1-3; weak D call: TRBD1 (6 bases). The CDR3 loop spans 13 amino acids. The germline V gene encodes CDR1 ENHRY and CDR2 SYGVKD. V lost 6 bases and J lost 0, with 6 bases in between. This chain's CDR3 is CAIRDSSGNTIYF. The CDR3 bases are TGTGCCATCAGGGACAGCTCTGGAAACACCATATATTTT.

The chain recombines TRBV9 with TRBJ2-1, with 8 bases lining up with TRBD2. The CDR3 length is 13 residues. V was pared by 4 bases and J by 9 bases, with 6 bases of the junction left unmatched. From germline, CDR1 is SGDLS and CDR2 YYNGEE. This chain's CDR3 is CASSISGGSEQFF. DNA of the CDR3: TGTGCCAGCAGCATAAGCGGGGGAAGTGAGCAGTTCTTC.

This chain connects TRBV2 to TRBJ2-7; 7 nucleotides align to TRBD1. This CDR3 region has 13 residues. Germline V gene sequence: CDR1 SNHLY, CDR2 FYNNEI. Trimming took 8 bases from V and 1 from J; bases not matched to a gene: 5. CDR3 nucleotides: TGTGCCAGCCTAAGGGGGCAGTCCTACGAGCAGTACTTC. This encodes CASLRGQSYEQYF.

V and J are TRBV11-2 and TRBJ2-1; D not certain. Trimming took 5 bases from V and 0 from J, leaving 8 bases between them. This CDR3 has 14 amino acids. The germline V gene encodes CDR1 SGHAT and CDR2 FQNNGV. CDR3 protein: CASSRSGSYNEQFF. The CDR3 DNA is TGTGCCAGCAGCCGGTCTGGCTCCTACAATGAGCAGTTCTTC. Based on the CDR3 plus reference TRBV11-2 and TRBJ2-1, the full variable domain is EAGVAQSPRYKIIEKRQSVAFWCNPISGHATLYWYQQILGQGPKLLIQFQNNGVVDDSQLPKDRFSAERLKGVDSTLKIQPAKLEDSAVYLCASSRSGSYNEQFFGPGTRLTVL.

The chain combines TRBV11-2 with TRBJ2-3; 13 nucleotides align to TRBD2. The CDR3 runs 19 residues. The junction had 8 bases not matched to a gene; V was cut back by 1 base and J by 1 base. Germline CDR1 is SGHAT and CDR2 is FQNNGV. CDR3: CASSLVGGLAGYRTDTQYF. DNA for the CDR3: TGTGCCAGCAGCTTAGTGGGGGGACTAGCGGGGTATCGCACAGATACGCAGTATTTT.

The chain uses TRBV10-3 and TRBJ2-5; 9 positions match TRBD1. The CDR3 spans 14 residues. V shed 6 bases, J shed 5 bases, and the junction held 7 bases outside the gene matches. Germline CDR1 ENHRY, CDR2 SYGVKD. CDR3 DNA sequence: TGTGCCATCAGGGGGGACAGGGAGGGGGAGACCCAGTACTTC. It codes for CAIRGDREGETQYF.

The chain is built from TRBV5-6 and TRBJ2-5; TRBD2 agrees at 12 bases. Germline CDR1 is SGHDT and CDR2 is YYEEEE. Germline trimming cut 0 bases from V and 2 bases from J; bases unmatched to any gene: 5. The CDR3 loop spans 17 amino acids. The CDR3, as DNA: TGTGCCAGCAGCTTGGGGCTAGCGGGGGGGGTACAAGAGACCCAGTACTTC. It encodes CASSLGLAGGVQETQYF. Full variable domain (missing parts from reference TRBV5-6 and TRBJ2-5): DAGVTQSPTHLIKTRGQQVTLRCSPKSGHDTVSWYQQALGQGPQFIFQYYEEEERQRGNFPDRFSGHQFPNYSSELNVNALLLGDSALYLCASSLGLAGGVQETQYFGPGTRLLVL.

This clone has just one count. The rearrangement links TRBV5-6 to TRBJ1-1; a weak D match, TRBD1 (5 bases). The CDR3 extends over 14 amino acids. The germline V gene encodes CDR1 SGHDT and CDR2 YYEEEE. V was cut by 1 base and J by 6 bases, with 13 bases left in between. The CDR3: CASSLREEGPEAFF. The CDR3 bases are TGTGCCAGCAGCTTGCGGGAGGAGGGGCCTGAAGCTTTCTTT.

The chain joins TRBV11-1 to TRBJ1-2; 12 positions agree with TRBD1. This CDR3 has 13 residues. Per the germline V gene, CDR1 is SGHAT and CDR2 is FQDESV (reference sequence). J gave up 7 bases and V 6 bases, and 3 bases lay outside the gene matches. The CDR3 DNA sequence: TGTGCCAGCAGTGGGACAGGGGGCTCTGGCTACACCTTC. Its protein product is CASSGTGGSGYTF. Based on the CDR3 plus reference TRBV11-1 and TRBJ1-2, the full variable domain is EAEVAQSPRYKITEKSQAVAFWCDPISGHATLYWYRQILGQGPELLVQFQDESVVDDSQLPKDRFSAERLKGVDSTLKIQPAELGDSAMYLCASSGTGGSGYTFGSGTRLTVV.

The rearrangement links TRBV21-1 to TRBJ2-2; the table's D call TRBD1 went unverified against the DNA. TRBV21-1 is listed as a pseudogene. CDR3 length equals 14 residues. The CDR3 region has the DNA TGTGCCAGCAGCGACAGGGAATGCACCGGGGAGCTGTTTTTT. This codes for CASSDRECTGELFF.

This chain uses TRBV6-4 with TRBJ2-1, with D possibly TRBD2 on 7 matching bases. Trimming cost V 4 bases and J 3 bases, with 13 bases left between them. This CDR3 spans 15 amino acids. Germline V gives CDR1 MRHNA, CDR2 SNTAGT. The chain's CDR3 is CASSVAGEGYNEQFF. As DNA, the CDR3 is TGTGCCAGCAGTGTGGCAGGGGAGGGCTACAATGAGCAGTTCTTC.

The gene calls are TRBV5-1 and TRBJ2-3; 13 bases are a match to TRBD2. The length of the CDR3 is 20 residues. Germline V gives CDR1 SGHRS, CDR2 YFSETQ. Unmatched junction bases numbered 12, after V lost 0 bases and J lost 2 bases. CDR3 loop: CASSLGWLRGTSGITDTQYF. The CDR3 DNA follows: TGCGCCAGCAGCTTGGGGTGGCTTCGAGGGACTAGCGGGATCACAGATACGCAGTATTTT. Full variable domain (missing parts from reference TRBV5-1 and TRBJ2-3): KAGVTQTPRYLIKTRGQQVTLSCSPISGHRSVSWYQQTPGQGLQFLFEYFSETQRNKGNFPGRFSGRQFSNSRSEMNVSTLELGDSALYLCASSLGWLRGTSGITDTQYFGPGTRLTVL.

The rearrangement uses TRBV9 and TRBJ2-1, with TRBD2 matching over 11 bases. The CDR3 runs to 15 residues. Per the germline V gene, CDR1 is SGDLS and CDR2 is YYNGEE. The junction had 4 bases not matched to a gene; V was cut back by 4 bases and J by 4 bases. The CDR3 DNA is TGTGCCAGCAGCTTAGGGACTAGCGGTTACAATGAGCAGTTCTTC. Residues: CASSLGTSGYNEQFF. The variable domain in full, with the rest retrieved from reference TRBV9 and TRBJ2-1, is DSGVTQTPKHLITATGQRVTLRCSPRSGDLSVYWYQQSLDQGLQFLIQYYNGEERAKGNILERFSAQQFPDLHSELNLSSLELGDSALYFCASSLGTSGYNEQFFGPGTRLTVL.

The chain recombines TRBV5-1 with TRBJ2-6, with D uncertain. CDR3 length equals 15 residues. V dropped 1 base and J dropped 4 bases, with 9 bases sitting between them. The germline CDR1 and CDR2 sequences are SGHRS and YFSETQ. The CDR3 loop is CASSLFPFGANVLTF. The CDR3 DNA sequence: TGCGCCAGCAGCTTGTTCCCGTTCGGGGCCAACGTCCTGACTTTC.

The chain is built from TRBV19 and TRBJ2-5, with TRBD2 matching 9 bases. J gave up 4 bases and V 6 bases, and 12 bases lay outside the gene matches. Germline V gene lookup returns CDR1 LNHDA and CDR2 SQIVND (reference sequence). The CDR3 covers 16 residues. The CDR3 sequence: CASSTPARAGGETQYF. The CDR3 DNA is TGTGCCAGTAGCACCCCGGCTCGAGCGGGGGGAGAGACCCAGTACTTC.